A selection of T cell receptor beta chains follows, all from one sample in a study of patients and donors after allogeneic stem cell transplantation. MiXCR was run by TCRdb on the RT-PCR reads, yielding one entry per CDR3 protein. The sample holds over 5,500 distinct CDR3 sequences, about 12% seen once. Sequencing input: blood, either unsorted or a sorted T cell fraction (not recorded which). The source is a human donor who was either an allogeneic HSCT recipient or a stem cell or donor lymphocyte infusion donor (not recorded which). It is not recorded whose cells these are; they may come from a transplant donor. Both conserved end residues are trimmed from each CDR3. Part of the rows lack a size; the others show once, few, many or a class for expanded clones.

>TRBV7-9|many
ASSTDTEAF
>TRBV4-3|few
ASSQQSSYNEQF
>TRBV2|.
ASSEDRLYEQY
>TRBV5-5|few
ASSWGVARVTSPLH
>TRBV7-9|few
ASSVQARNSPLH
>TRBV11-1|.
ASSLPRQGPSSSYNEQF
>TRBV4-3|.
ASSQDTGALSDTQY
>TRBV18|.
ASSPSGGTDTGELF
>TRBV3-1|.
ASSQVYRDMSSYEQY
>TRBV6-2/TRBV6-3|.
ASRIGTSGDPQETQY
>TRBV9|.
ASSTRQGADEQY
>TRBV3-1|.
ASSPAGGGVLT
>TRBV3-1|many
ASSQDATAYGYT
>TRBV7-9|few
ASSPWSGTVLTDTQY
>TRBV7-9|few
ASSYRGLPYGYT
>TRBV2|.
ASRDWDRRGQETQY
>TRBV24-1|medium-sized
ATSDPDSGEDTGELF
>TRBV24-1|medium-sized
ATSDLQYRLATNEKLF
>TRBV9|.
ASSSIVGHGETRY
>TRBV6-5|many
ASSYGILVGEDYNEQF
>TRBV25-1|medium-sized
ASSPHDGENYGYT
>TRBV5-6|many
ASSAFTEAF
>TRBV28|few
ASSPAGTGGSIAKNIQY
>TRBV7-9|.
ASSSTGLTVLYGYT
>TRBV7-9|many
ASSLSLAEAEKLF
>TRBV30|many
AWMTGNNQPQH
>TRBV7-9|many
ASSLVGREETQY
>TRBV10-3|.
AISEGAGSYGYT
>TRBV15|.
ATSRGQGLSEQY
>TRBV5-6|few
ASSTGAWYGYT
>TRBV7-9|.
ASSSNRAPSQPQH
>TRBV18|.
ASSPNRLGTGGTEAF